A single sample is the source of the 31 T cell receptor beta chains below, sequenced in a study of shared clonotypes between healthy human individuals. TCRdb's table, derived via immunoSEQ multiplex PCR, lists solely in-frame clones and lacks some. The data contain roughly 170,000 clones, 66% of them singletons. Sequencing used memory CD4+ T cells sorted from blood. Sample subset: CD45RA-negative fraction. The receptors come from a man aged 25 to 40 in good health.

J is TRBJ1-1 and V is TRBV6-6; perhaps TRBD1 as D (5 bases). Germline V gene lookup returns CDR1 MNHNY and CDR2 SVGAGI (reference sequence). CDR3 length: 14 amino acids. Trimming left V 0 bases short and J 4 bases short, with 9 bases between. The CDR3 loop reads CASSYSGASTEAFF. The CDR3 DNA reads TGTGCCAGCAGTTACTCAGGGGCGAGCACTGAAGCTTTCTTT.

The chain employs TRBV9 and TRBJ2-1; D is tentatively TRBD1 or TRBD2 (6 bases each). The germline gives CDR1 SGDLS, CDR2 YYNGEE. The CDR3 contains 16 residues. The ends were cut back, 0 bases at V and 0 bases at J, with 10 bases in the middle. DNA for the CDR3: TGTGCCAGCAGCGTAGCTCCGGGGGCCTCCTACAATGAGCAGTTCTTC. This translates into CASSVAPGASYNEQFF.

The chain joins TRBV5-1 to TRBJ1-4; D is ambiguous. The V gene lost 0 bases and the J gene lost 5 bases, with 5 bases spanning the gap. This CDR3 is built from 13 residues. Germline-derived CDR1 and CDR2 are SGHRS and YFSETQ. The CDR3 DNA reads TGCGCCAGCAGCTTGGAAGGAAATGAAAAACTGTTTTTT. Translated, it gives CASSLEGNEKLFF.

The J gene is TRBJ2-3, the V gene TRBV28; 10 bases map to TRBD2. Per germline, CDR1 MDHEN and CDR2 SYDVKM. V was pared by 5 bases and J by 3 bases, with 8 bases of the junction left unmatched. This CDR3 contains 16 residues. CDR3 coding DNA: TGTGCCAGCAGTCCAGCTAGCGGGAGTGAAACAGATACGCAGTATTTT. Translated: CASSPASGSETDTQYF.

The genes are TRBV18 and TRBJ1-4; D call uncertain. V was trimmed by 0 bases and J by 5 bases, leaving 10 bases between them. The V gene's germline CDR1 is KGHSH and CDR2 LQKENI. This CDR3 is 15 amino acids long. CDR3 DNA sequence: TGTGCCAGCTCACCACCGGTAGGGCGAAATGAAAAACTGTTTTTT. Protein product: CASSPPVGRNEKLFF.

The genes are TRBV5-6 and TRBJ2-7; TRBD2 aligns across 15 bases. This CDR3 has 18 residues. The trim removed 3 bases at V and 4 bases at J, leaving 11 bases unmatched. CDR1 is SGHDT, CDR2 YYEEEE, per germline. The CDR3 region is CASSSGLAGGRSNYEQYF. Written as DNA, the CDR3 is TGTGCCAGCAGCTCGGGACTAGCGGGAGGCCGGAGTAATTACGAGCAGTACTTC. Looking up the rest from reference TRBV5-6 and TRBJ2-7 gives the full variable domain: DAGVTQSPTHLIKTRGQQVTLRCSPKSGHDTVSWYQQALGQGPQFIFQYYEEEERQRGNFPDRFSGHQFPNYSSELNVNALLLGDSALYLCASSSGLAGGRSNYEQYFGPGTRLTVT.

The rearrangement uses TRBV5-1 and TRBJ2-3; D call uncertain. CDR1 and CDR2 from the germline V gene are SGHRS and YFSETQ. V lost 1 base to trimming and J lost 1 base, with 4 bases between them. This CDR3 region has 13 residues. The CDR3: CASSLWGTDTQYF. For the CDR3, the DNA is TGCGCCAGCAGCTTGTGGGGCACAGATACGCAGTATTTT.

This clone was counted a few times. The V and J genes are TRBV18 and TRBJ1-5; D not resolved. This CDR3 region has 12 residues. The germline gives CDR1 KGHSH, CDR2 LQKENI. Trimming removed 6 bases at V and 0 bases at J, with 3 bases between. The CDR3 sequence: CASSNSNQPQHF. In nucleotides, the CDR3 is TGTGCCAGCTCTAATAGCAATCAGCCCCAGCATTTT.

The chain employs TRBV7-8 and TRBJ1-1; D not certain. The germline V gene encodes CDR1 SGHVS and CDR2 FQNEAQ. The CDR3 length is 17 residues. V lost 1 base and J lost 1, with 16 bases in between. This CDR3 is CASSLEARAGRNTEAFF. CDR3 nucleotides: TGTGCCAGCAGCTTAGAGGCCCGGGCCGGGAGGAACACTGAAGCTTTCTTT.

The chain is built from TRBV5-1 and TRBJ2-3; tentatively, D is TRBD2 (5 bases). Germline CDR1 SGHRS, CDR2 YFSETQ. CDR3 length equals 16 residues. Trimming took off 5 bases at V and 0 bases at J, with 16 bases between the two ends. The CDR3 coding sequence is TGCGCCAGCAGGGACCTAGCCGTCGGGAGCACAGATACGCAGTATTTT. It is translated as CASRDLAVGSTDTQYF. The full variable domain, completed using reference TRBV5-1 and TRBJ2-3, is KAGVTQTPRYLIKTRGQQVTLSCSPISGHRSVSWYQQTPGQGLQFLFEYFSETQRNKGNFPGRFSGRQFSNSRSEMNVSTLELGDSALYLCASRDLAVGSTDTQYFGPGTRLTVL.

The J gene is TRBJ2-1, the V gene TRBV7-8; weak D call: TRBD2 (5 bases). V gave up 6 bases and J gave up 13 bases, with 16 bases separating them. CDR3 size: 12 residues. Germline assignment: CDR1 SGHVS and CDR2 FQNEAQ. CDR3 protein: CASSHQLGNQFF. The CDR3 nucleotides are TGTGCCAGCAGTCATCAACTAGGGAACCAGTTCTTC. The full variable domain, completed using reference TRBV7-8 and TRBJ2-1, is GAGVSQSPRYKVAKRGQDVALRCDPISGHVSLFWYQQALGQGPEFLTYFQNEAQLDKSGLPSDRFFAERPEGSVSTLKIQRTQQEDSAVYLCASSHQLGNQFFGPGTRLTVL.

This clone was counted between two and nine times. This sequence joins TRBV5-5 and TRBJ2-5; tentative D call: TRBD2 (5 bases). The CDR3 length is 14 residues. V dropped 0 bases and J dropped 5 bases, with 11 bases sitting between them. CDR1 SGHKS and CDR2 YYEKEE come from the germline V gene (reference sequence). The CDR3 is CASSLGVRVETQYF. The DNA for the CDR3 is TGTGCCAGCAGCTTGGGGGTGCGGGTGGAGACCCAGTACTTC.

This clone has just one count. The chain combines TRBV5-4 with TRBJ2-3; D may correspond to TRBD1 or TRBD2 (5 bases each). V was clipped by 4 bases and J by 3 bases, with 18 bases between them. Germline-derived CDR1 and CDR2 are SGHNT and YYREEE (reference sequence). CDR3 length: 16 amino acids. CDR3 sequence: CASSHGGRRQTDTQYF. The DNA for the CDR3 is TGTGCCAGCAGCCATGGGGGTAGGCGCCAGACAGATACGCAGTATTTT.

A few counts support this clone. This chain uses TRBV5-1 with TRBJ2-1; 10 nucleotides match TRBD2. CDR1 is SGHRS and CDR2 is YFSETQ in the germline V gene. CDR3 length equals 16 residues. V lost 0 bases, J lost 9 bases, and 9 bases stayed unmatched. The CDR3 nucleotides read TGCGCCAGCAGCTTGGGGGCTAGCGGGAGCATAGGTGAGCAGTTCTTC. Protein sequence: CASSLGASGSIGEQFF.

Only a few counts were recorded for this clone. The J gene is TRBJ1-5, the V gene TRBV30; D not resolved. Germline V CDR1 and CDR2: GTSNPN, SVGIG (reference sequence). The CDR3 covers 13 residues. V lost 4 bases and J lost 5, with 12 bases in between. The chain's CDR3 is CAWNDGNDQPQHF. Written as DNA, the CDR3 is TGTGCCTGGAACGACGGGAATGATCAGCCCCAGCATTTT.

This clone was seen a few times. CDR3 sequence (DNA): TGTGCCAGCAGTCTCCAGAGGGGCCAGCCCCAGCATTTT. It yields the protein CASSLQRGQPQHF. J is TRBJ1-5 and V is TRBV28; tentative D call: TRBD1 (5 bases). Between the trimmed V and J ends, which lost 5 bases and 7 bases, there was a span of 12 bases. CDR1 is MDHEN, CDR2 SYDVKM, per germline. The CDR3 is 13 residues long. Based on the CDR3 plus reference TRBV28 and TRBJ1-5, the full variable domain is DVKVTQSSRYLVKRTGEKVFLECVQDMDHENMFWYRQDPGLGLRLIYFSYDVKMKEKGDIPEGYSVSREKKERFSLILESASTNQTSMYLCASSLQRGQPQHFGDGTRLSIL.

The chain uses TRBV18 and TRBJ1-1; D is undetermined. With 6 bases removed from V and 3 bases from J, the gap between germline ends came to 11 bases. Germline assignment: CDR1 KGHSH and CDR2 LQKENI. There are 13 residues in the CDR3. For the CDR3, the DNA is TGTGCCAGCTCGATAAAATCGGACACTGAAGCTTTCTTT. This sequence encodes CASSIKSDTEAFF.

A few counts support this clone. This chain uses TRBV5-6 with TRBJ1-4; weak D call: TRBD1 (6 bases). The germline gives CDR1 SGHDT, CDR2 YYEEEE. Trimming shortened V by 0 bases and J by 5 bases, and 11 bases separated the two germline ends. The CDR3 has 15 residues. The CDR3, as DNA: TGTGCCAGCAGCTTGGCTGGTCAGGGGAATGAAAAACTGTTTTTT. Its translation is CASSLAGQGNEKLFF.

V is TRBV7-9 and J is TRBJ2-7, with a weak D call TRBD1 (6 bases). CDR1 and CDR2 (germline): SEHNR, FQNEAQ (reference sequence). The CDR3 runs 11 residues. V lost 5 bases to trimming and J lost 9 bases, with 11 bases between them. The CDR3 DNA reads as TGTGCCAGCAGCCTCAGGGGTGGGCAGTACTTC. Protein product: CASSLRGGQYF.

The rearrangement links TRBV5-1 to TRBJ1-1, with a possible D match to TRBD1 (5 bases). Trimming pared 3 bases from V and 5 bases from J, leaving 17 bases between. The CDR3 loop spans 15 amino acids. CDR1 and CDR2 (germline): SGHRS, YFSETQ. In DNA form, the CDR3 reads TGCGCCAGCAGCTCGGAACCTTCAGGGTCAACTGAAGCTTTCTTT. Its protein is CASSSEPSGSTEAFF.

Here the CDR3 DNA reads TGTGCCAGCAGCTACACGGGGAACACCGGGGAGCTGTTTTTT. Amino acid sequence: CASSYTGNTGELFF. This rearrangement joins TRBV9 to TRBJ2-2; D ambiguous. V gave up 4 bases and J gave up 1 base, with 8 bases separating them. Germline values: CDR1 SGDLS, CDR2 YYNGEE. CDR3 length: 14 amino acids.

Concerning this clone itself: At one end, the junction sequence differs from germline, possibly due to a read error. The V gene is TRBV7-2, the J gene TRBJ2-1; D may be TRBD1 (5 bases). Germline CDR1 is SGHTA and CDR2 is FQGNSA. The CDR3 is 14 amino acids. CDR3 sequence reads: CASSIALRAGEQFF. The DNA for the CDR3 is TGTGCCAGCAGCATAGCCCTCAGGGCTGGTGAGCAGTTCTTC.

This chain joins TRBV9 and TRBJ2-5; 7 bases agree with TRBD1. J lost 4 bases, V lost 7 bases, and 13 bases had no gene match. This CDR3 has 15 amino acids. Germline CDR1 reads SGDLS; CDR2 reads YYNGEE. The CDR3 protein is CASGITGVWGETQYF. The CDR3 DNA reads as TGTGCCAGCGGAATAACAGGGGTGTGGGGAGAGACCCAGTACTTC.

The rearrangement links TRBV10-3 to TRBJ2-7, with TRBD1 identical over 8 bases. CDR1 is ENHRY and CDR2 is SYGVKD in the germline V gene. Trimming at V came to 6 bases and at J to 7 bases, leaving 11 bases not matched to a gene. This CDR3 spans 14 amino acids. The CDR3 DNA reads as TGTGCCATCAGATCCGGGACAGGCACTCGGGAGCAGTACTTC. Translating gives CAIRSGTGTREQYF.

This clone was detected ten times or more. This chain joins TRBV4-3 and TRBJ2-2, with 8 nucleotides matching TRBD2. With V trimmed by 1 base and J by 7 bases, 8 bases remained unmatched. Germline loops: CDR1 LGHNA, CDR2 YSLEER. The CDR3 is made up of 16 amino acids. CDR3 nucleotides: TGCGCCAGCAGCCAAGGTCCCGGGACTAGTCACGGGGAGCTGTTTTTT. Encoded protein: CASSQGPGTSHGELFF.

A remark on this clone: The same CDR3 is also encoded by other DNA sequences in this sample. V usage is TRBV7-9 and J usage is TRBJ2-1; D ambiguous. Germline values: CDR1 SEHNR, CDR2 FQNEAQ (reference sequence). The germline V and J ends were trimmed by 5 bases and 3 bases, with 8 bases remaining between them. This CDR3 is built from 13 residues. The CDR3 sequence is CASSRNSYNEQFF. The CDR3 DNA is TGTGCCAGCAGCCGCAACAGCTACAATGAGCAGTTCTTC.

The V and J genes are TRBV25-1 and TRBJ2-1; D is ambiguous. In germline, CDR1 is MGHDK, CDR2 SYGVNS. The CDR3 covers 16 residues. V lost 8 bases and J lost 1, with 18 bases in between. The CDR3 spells CASGDRSTFSYNEQFF. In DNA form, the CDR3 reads TGTGCCAGCGGGGATCGTTCTACCTTTTCCTACAATGAGCAGTTCTTC.

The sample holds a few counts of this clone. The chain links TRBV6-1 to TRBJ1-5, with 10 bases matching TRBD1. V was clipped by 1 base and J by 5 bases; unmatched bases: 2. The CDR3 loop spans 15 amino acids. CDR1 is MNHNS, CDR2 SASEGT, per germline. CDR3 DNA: TGTGCCAGCAGTGAAGAGGGACAGGGGTATCAGCCCCAGCATTTT. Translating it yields CASSEEGQGYQPQHF.

The CDR3 reads CASSLRALAGGSYNEQFF. The CDR3 DNA reads as TGTGCCAGCAGCCTACGGGCTCTAGCGGGAGGCTCCTACAATGAGCAGTTCTTC. The genes are TRBV7-2 and TRBJ2-1, with 11 nucleotides matching TRBD2. V shed 5 bases, J shed 0 bases, and the junction held 9 bases outside the gene matches. The CDR3 totals 18 residues. Per germline, CDR1 SGHTA and CDR2 FQGNSA.

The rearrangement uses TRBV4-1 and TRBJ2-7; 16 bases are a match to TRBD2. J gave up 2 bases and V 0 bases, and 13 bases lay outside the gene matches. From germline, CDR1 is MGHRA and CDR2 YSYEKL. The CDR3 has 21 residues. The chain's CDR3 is CASSQERQGAGTSGRAYEQYF. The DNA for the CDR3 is TGCGCCAGCAGCCAAGAAAGACAGGGGGCCGGGACTAGCGGGAGGGCCTACGAGCAGTACTTC.

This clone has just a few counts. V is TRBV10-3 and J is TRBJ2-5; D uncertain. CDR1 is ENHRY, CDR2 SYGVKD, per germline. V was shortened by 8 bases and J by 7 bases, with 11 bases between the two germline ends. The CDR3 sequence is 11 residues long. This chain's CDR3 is CAIFPAVTQYF. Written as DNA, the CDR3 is TGTGCCATCTTTCCGGCCGTGACCCAGTACTTC.